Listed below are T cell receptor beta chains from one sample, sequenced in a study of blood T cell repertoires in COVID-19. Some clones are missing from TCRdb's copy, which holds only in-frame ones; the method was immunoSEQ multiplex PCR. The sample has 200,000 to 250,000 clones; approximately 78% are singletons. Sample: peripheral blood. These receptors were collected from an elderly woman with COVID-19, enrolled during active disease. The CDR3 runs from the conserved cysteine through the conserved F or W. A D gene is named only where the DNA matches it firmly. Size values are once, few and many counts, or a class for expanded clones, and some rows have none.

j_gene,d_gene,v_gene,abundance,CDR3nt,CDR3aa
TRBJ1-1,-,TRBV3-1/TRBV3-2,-,TGTGCCAGCAGCCCCGGGAGGGCCAGGGGAGCTTTCTTT,CASSPGRARGAFF
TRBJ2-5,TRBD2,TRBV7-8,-,TGTGCCAGCAGCTTAGAAGCGGGGGCGGGGGCCCAGTACTTC,CASSLEAGAGAQYF
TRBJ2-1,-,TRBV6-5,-,TGTGCCAGCAGTTACGGCTTAGGAGACGCAAAAAATGAGCAGTTCTTC,CASSYGLGDAKNEQFF
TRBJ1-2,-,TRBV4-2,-,TGTGCCAGCAGCCAAGACGCAGGTTCCTATGGCTACACCTTC,CASSQDAGSYGYTF
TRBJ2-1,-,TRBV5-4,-,TGTGCCAGCAGTCTACAGCACAATGAGCAGTTCTTC,CASSLQHNEQFF
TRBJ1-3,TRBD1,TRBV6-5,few,TGTGCCAGCAGACGACAGGGGGGCCGTGGCACCATATATTTT,CASRRQGGRGTIYF
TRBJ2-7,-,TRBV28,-,TGTGCCAGCGCCCCGAGGAGGGGGCTGCAGTACTTC,CASAPRRGLQYF
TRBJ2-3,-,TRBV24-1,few,TGTGCCACCAGCGGCACGGGAGCCGGCACAGATACGCAGTATTTT,CATSGTGAGTDTQYF
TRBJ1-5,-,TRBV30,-,TGTGCCTGGAGGGGCACTCACGGTCCCCAGCATTTT,CAWRGTHGPQHF
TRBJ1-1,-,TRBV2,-,TGTGCCAGCAGCAGGGGTTACACTGAAGCTTTCTTT,CASSRGYTEAFF
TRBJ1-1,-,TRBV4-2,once,TGTGCCAGCAGCCAATTTCTCCTAAACAGTGGAGCTTTCTTT,CASSQFLLNSGAFF
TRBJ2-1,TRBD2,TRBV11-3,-,TGTGCCAGCAGCCCCCCAGCGGGGTTGGGCGTGGGCAATGAGCAGTTCTTC,CASSPPAGLGVGNEQFF
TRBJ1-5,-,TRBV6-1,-,TGTGCCAGCAGTGATTACAGGGCCGGTCAGCCCCAGCATTTT,CASSDYRAGQPQHF
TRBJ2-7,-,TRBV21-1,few,TGTGCCAGCAGCAAAGGAGGGGAGACAGGGCCCCTCGAGCAGTACTTC,CASSKGGETGPLEQYF
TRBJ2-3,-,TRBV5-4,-,TGTGCCAGCAGACGGGGGACGGATACGCAGTATTTT,CASRRGTDTQYF
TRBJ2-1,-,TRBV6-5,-,TGTGCCAGCTCGCCGGGGTTACTGGGGCAGTTCTTC,CASSPGLLGQFF